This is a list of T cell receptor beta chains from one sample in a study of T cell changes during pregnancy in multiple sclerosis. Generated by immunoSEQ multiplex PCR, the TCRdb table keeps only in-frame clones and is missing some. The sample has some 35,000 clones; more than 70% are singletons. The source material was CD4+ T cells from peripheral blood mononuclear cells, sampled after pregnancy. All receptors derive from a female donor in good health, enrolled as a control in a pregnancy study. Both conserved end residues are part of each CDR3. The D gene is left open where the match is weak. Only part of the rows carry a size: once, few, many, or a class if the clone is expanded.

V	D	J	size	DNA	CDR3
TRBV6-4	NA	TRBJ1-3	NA	TGTGCCAGCAGTGCAGACACCATATATTTT	CASSADTIYF
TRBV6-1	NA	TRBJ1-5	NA	TGTGCCAGCAGTCCGGATCAGCCCCAGCATTTT	CASSPDQPQHF
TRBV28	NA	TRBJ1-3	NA	TGTGCCAGCAAGCTTAACGACAGATTCTCTGGAAACACCATATATTTT	CASKLNDRFSGNTIYF
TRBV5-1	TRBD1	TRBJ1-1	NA	TGCGCCAGCAGCGCTCAGGGGGGCACTGAAGCTTTCTTT	CASSAQGGTEAFF
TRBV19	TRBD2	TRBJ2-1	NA	TGTGCCAGTAGTATGGTACTAGCGGGAGCTGGGGTTGAGCAGTTCTTC	CASSMVLAGAGVEQFF
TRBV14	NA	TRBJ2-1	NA	TGTGCCAGCAGCCAAGCCTACAGGGGGCAACGAGCGGGAGGGACCTACAATGAGCAGTTCTTC	CASSQAYRGQRAGGTYNEQFF
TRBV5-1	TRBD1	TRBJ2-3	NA	TGCGCCAGCAGCTTGTCCCCGGGACAGGGGACAGATACGCAGTATTTT	CASSLSPGQGTDTQYF
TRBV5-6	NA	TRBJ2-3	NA	TGTGCCAGCAGCTTGGTGGGGCCCGATACGCAGTATTTT	CASSLVGPDTQYF
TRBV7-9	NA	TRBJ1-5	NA	TGTGCCAGCAGCTTAAGCGACTTGGGGGCAAAGAGCAATCAGCCCCAGCATTTT	CASSLSDLGAKSNQPQHF
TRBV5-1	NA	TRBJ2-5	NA	TGCGCCAGCAGCTTGGCGCAGGGCCAAGAGACCCAGTACTTC	CASSLAQGQETQYF
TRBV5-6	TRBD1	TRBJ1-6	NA	TGTGCCAGCAGCCCCCGGACAGGGCATAATTCACCCCTCCACTTT	CASSPRTGHNSPLHF
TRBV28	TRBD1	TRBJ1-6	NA	TGTGCCAGCAGTATACAGGGGTCGTGGAATTCACCCCTCCACTTT	CASSIQGSWNSPLHF
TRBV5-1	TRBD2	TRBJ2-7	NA	TGCGCCAGCAGCTTGAGGTCTAGCGGAGGGTTCTACGAGCAGTACTTC	CASSLRSSGGFYEQYF
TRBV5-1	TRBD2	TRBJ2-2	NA	TGCGCCAGCAGCTTGAAGCGGGGTCCGTCTTCGAACACCGGGGAGCTGTTTTTT	CASSLKRGPSSNTGELFF
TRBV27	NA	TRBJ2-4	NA	TGTGCCAGCAGTTTATCGGCGGCCGCCATACGCCCCCAAAACATTCAGTACTTC	CASSLSAAAIRPQNIQYF
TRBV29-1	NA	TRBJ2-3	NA	TGCAGCGGGACTACGTTGGATACGCAGTATTTT	CSGTTLDTQYF
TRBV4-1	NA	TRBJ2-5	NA	TGCGCCAGCAGCCAAGGCCCACATGAGACCCAGTACTTC	CASSQGPHETQYF
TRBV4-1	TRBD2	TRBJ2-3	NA	TGCGCCAGCAGCCAATTAACGGGGGGGGGCGCAGATACGCAGTATTTT	CASSQLTGGGADTQYF
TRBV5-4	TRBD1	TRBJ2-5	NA	TGTGCCAGCAGTTGGACAGGCAGAGAGACCCAGTACTTC	CASSWTGRETQYF
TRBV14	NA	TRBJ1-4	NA	TGTGCCAGCAGCCCCCAGGACCTGGGGGGGAAGATTAGGGAAAAACTGTTTTTT	CASSPQDLGGKIREKLFF
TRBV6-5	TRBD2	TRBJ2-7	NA	TGTGCCAGCAGTTCCACCGGGGGGACTAGAGTCTACGAGCAGTACTTC	CASSSTGGTRVYEQYF
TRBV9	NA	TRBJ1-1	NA	TGTGCCAGCAGCCAGCGGGGGGTCATGAACACTGAAGCTTTCTTT	CASSQRGVMNTEAFF
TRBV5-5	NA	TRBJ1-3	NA	TGTGCCAGCAGCTTGGCCGGGGAGGTAAACACCATATATTTT	CASSLAGEVNTIYF
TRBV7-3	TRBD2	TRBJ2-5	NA	TGTGCCAGCAGCTCCACTAGCGGAGGGCTGTACTTC	CASSSTSGGLYF
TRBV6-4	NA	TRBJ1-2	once	TGTGCCAGCAGCGAAAGAGTTGGGGGCTGGGGCTACACCTTC	CASSERVGGWGYTF
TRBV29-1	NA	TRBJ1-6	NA	TGCAGCGTTGACCCGACAGGTTTCGGGCCCCTCCACTTT	CSVDPTGFGPLHF
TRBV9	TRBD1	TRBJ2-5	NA	TGTGCCAGCAGCGTATCCTCTGGAGGACAGGGGCAAGAGACCCAGTACTTC	CASSVSSGGQGQETQYF
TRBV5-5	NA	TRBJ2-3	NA	TGTGCCAGCAGCTTATCTGGCACAGATACGCAGTATTTT	CASSLSGTDTQYF
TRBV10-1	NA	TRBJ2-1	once	TGCGCCAGCGCCGGAGAGCCCTACAATGAGCAGTTCTTC	CASAGEPYNEQFF
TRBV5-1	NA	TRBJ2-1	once	TGCGCCAGCAGATTAGCGGTCGTAGGCAATGAGCAGTTCTTC	CASRLAVVGNEQFF
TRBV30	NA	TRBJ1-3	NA	TGTGCCTGGAGTGTAATGTCGCGCTCTGGAAACACCATATATTTT	CAWSVMSRSGNTIYF
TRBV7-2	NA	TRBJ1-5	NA	TGTGCCAGCAGCCCCCTTGACAGGAGAAATCAGCCCCAGCATTTT	CASSPLDRRNQPQHF
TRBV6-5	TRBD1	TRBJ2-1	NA	TGTGCCAGCAGATTGGGACAGTTCAATGAGCAGTTCTTC	CASRLGQFNEQFF
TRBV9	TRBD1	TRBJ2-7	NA	TGTGCCAGCAGCGTAGGTGGGACAGGGGGCTTCTACGAGCAGTACTTC	CASSVGGTGGFYEQYF
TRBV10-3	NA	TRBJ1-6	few	TGTGCCATCCGGGGAGGGGGGAGCTCCTATAATTCACCCCTCCACTTT	CAIRGGGSSYNSPLHF
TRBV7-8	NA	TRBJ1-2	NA	TGTGCCAGCAGCTTGTCGGGGGGAACTGAGAGGGTCTATGGCTACACCTTC	CASSLSGGTERVYGYTF
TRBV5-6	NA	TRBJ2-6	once	TGTGCCAGCAGCTTGCGCTTTAACACCGGGGCCAACGTCCTGACTTTC	CASSLRFNTGANVLTF
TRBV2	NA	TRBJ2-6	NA	TGTGCCAGCAGTGAACCCGTCTTCTCTGGGGCCAACGTCCTGACTTTC	CASSEPVFSGANVLTF
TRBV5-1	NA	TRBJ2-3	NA	TGCGCCAGCAGCCCTACAGGGGAGGGCACAGATACGCAGTATTTT	CASSPTGEGTDTQYF
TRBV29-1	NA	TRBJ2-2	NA	TGCAGCGTTGGTGAACTACCGAACACCGGGGAGCTGTTTTTT	CSVGELPNTGELFF
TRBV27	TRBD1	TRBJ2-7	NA	TGTGCCAGCAGTTTTTACCCGGGACAGGGGATCCCCTACGAGCAGTACTTC	CASSFYPGQGIPYEQYF
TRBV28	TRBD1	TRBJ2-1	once	TGTGCCAGCAGTTTAGGACAGGCAAACAATGAGCAGTTCTTC	CASSLGQANNEQFF
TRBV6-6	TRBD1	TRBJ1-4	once	TGTGCCAGCAGCCGGACAGGGGTTGAAAAACTGTTTTTT	CASSRTGVEKLFF
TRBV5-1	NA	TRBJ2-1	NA	TGCGCCAGCAGCTTGGTCCAGCGGAGGGACAATGAGCAGTTCTTC	CASSLVQRRDNEQFF
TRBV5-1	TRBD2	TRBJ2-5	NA	TGCGCCAGCTGGGGACTAGCGGGAGAGACCCAGTACTTC	CASWGLAGETQYF
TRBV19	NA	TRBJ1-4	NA	TGTGCCAGTTTCGGGAGGGCTAATGAAAAACTGTTTTTT	CASFGRANEKLFF
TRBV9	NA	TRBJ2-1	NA	TGTGCCAGCAGCGTGGCTAGCGCCCCTGGGGATGAGCAGTTCTTC	CASSVASAPGDEQFF
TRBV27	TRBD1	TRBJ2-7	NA	TGTGCCAGCAGGGGACAGGGGGCGACCTACGAGCAGTACTTC	CASRGQGATYEQYF
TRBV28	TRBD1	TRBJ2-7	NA	TGTGCCAGCATTGGGGACAGCTTCTACGAGCAGTACTTC	CASIGDSFYEQYF
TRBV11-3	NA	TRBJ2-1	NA	TGTGCCAGCAGCCCGTCCCGGGGTCAATACAATGAGCAGTTCTTC	CASSPSRGQYNEQFF
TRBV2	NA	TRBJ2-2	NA	TGTGCCAGCACGAAACAGGTTATAACCGGGGAGCTGTTTTTT	CASTKQVITGELFF
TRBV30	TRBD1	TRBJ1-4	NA	TGTGCCTGGAGTGCGCCCCCGACAGGGTCGGATGAAAAACTGTTTTTT	CAWSAPPTGSDEKLFF